The present TCR beta chain was sequenced within a study of T cell responses to AZD1222 COVID-19 vaccine (dated by TCRdb to the early 2020s). At the level of the whole study: AZD1222 recipients given second doses at about 4 weeks or at about 12 weeks were pooled, since spike-specific TCR depth and breadth were not found to differ between the two schedules. TCR sequencing was performed for 230 to 250 trial participants, of whom approximately 200 were given two doses of AZD1222 and around 25 were given two doses of MenACWY control vaccine. Trial participants were enrolled by age into subgroups of 18-55, 56-69 and 70-plus years, and approximately 150, 30 and 60 TCR-sequenced participants, respectively, were included in these subgroups.

Reading the label with the study, this specimen's time point is: baseline before first vaccination. Vaccinee samples were obtained from the UK trials COV001 and COV002, which included a single-blind randomized controlled phase 2/3 trial of AZD1222 (ChAdOx1 nCoV-19) in healthy adults. For TCRbeta chain sequencing, PBMC samples from trial participants were taken at day 0 and at day 28 after the second dose. In its sample, this clone was seen once. Its antigen is still unknown. No base qualities exist here, and no much larger clone lies one base off it. Via the germline V gene, CDR1 is SGHRS and CDR2 YFSETQ. Including cysteine and phenylalanine, the CDR3 has 14 amino acids. Kept here is only the CDR3 DNA, which spans 42 bases and is read in frame from base 1. V was cut back by 5 bases and J by 2 bases, leaving a gap of 8 bases between them. The CDR3 regions of human TCRbeta chains were analyzed by immunosequencing. From the authors' description of their analysis: Repertoire TCRs were matched against a reference library of SARS-CoV-2-specific TCRs generated with the MIRA antigen-specificity platform. Breadth meant the fraction of unique TCRs that were SARS-CoV-2-associated, whereas depth meant the fraction of total T cells that were SARS-CoV-2-associated. Each spike-specific TCR was assigned to its reactive spike region and to a CD4 or CD8 class using the MIRA data. Log10-transformed breadth and depth values were compared by one-way ANOVA with Sidak's multiple comparisons tests. TCRdb took over this immuneACCESS table, retaining in-frame rearrangements with V and J assigned. Such tables are incomplete; in checked studies, under half of the missing clones stem from an unresolved V gene, and the remainder is unexplained. V and J calls and clone size are as listed in that table; D and trimming were resolved from the DNA. The sample profile shows 95,000 to 100,000 clones; about 90% of them were found once. Approximately 15% of the sample is held by the ten biggest clonotypes.

Overall study outcomes, separate from this receptor: Because no day 14 peak-response samples were available, repertoires were characterized only after the peak T cell response. Participants were mostly white British, with more females than males. The authors suggested clonal diversity may have been underestimated. Epitopes outside the regions mutated in the B.1.351 and B.1.1.7 variants were reportedly recognized by nearly half of the unique spike-specific TCRs. The vaccine-associated CD4 TCRs covered the entire spike protein, and the dominant responses fell in regions 160-218 and 743-854. After two AZD1222 doses, spike-specific TCR breadth and depth were significantly higher than at day 0 and than in MenACWY recipients. The 56-69-year group was small, and its depth increase did not reach significance, likely because of low power. Conclusions about previously exposed vaccinees were limited because only a handful of AZD1222 recipients were SARS-CoV-2 seropositive at baseline.

This TCR was recovered from an adult in good health. Here the sequenced sample was peripheral blood, taken on day 0 of AZD1222 vaccination. The chain was built from TRBV5-1 and TRBJ2-6; the D gene remains uncertain. The DNA sequence reads TGCGCCAGCAGTCCATTCCCTGGGGCCAACGTCCTGACTTTC. The resulting protein is CASSPFPGANVLTF.